This T cell receptor (beta chain) was documented in a study of blood T cells in healthy people across ages. A second 7 to 11 cycle PCR used barcoded and J-beta primers. TCRdb re-analysed the 5' RACE reads in MiXCR, keeping a single row per CDR3 protein. Of approximately 690,000 distinct CDR3 sequences listed, 58% are singletons. CDR3 length equals 14 residues. Germline CDR1 is KGHSH and CDR2 is LQKENI. Unmatched junction bases numbered 4, after V lost 3 bases and J lost 4 bases. In this sample, this clonotype turned up a few times. Sequencing input: blood. This sequence was found in a man aged 55 to 70 in good health. The chain uses TRBV18 and TRBJ2-3; 7 bases map to TRBD1. CDR3 DNA sequence: TGTGCCAGCTCACCTCAGGGGGTGGCAGATACGCAGTATTTT. Translated, it gives CASSPQGVADTQYF.